The 31 T cell receptor beta chains reported below all come from one sample, sequenced in a study of blood T cell repertoires in COVID-19. Some clones are missing from TCRdb's copy, which holds only in-frame ones; the method was immunoSEQ multiplex PCR. The sample has more than 95,000 clones, roughly 83% seen once. The sequenced sample was peripheral blood. The source is a man aged 35-49 years with active or convalescent COVID-19.

The V gene is TRBV11-1, the J gene TRBJ2-1; possible D gene TRBD2, 6 bases. V was cut by 4 bases and J by 4 bases, with 17 bases left in between. CDR1 and CDR2 (germline): SGHAT, FQDESV (reference sequence). CDR3 length equals 16 residues. The CDR3 region has the DNA TGTGCCAGCAGCTCTTCCGGGGGAGAATTGTACAATGAGCAGTTCTTC. Translated, it gives CASSSSGGELYNEQFF.

The chain carries TRBV2 and TRBJ2-6; TRBD2 aligns across 7 bases. The CDR3 has 17 residues. With V trimmed by 3 bases and J by 0 bases, 5 bases remained unmatched. Germline-derived CDR1 and CDR2 are SNHLY and FYNNEI. CDR3 in DNA: TGTGCCAGCAGTGACCGGCGGGGGAGCTCTGGGGCCAACGTCCTGACTTTC. Translating gives CASSDRRGSSGANVLTF.

The chain uses TRBV5-4 and TRBJ2-7, with 8 nucleotides matching TRBD1. The CDR3 sequence is 15 residues long. Germline CDR1 and CDR2: SGHNT and YYREEE (reference sequence). The junction had 4 bases not matched to a gene; V was cut back by 2 bases and J by 0 bases. CDR3 in DNA: TGTGCCAGCAGCTTCCAGGGGGCGAGCTCCTACGAGCAGTACTTC. Translated, it gives CASSFQGASSYEQYF.

This chain links TRBV7-2 with TRBJ1-2; no definite D call. Trimming stripped 1 base from V and 7 bases from J, with 19 bases between. The germline CDR1 and CDR2 sequences are SGHTA and FQGNSA. The CDR3 totals 16 residues. CDR3 region: CASSLDIETAERGYTF. The CDR3 DNA sequence: TGTGCCAGCAGCTTAGACATAGAGACCGCGGAACGTGGCTACACCTTC.

The chain couples TRBV12-5 to TRBJ1-5; D perhaps matches TRBD1 (6 bases). CDR1 and CDR2 (germline): LGHNT, FRNRAP. The length of the CDR3 is 15 residues. Trimming stripped 7 bases from V and 1 base from J, with 14 bases between. The CDR3 nucleotides read TGTGCTAGTGTCCCGGGACAAAGAAGCAATCAGCCCCAGCATTTT. Its translation is CASVPGQRSNQPQHF.

This clone was seen a few times. The V call is TRBV11-3, the J call TRBJ1-1; no clear D gene. This CDR3 is built from 14 residues. Looked up from germline, CDR1 is SGHNT and CDR2 is YENEEA. V was trimmed by 0 bases and J by 1 base, leaving 6 bases between them. The CDR3 DNA is TGTGCCAGCAGCTTAGATGGCGGGAACACTGAAGCTTTCTTT. This gives the protein CASSLDGGNTEAFF.

The chain uses TRBV24-1 and TRBJ2-1, with D possibly being TRBD1 (6 bases). Germline-derived CDR1 and CDR2 are KGHDR and SFDVKD. The ends were cut back, 7 bases at V and 5 bases at J, with 14 bases in the middle. This CDR3 has 14 residues. The CDR3 spells CATSPQPGDNEQFF. DNA for the CDR3: TGTGCCACCAGCCCCCAACCAGGGGACAATGAGCAGTTCTTC.

J is TRBJ2-7 and V is TRBV7-2; the match to TRBD1 covers 8 bases. V gave up 2 bases and J gave up 4 bases; unmatched junction bases: 7. The germline V gene has CDR1 SGHTA and CDR2 FQGNSA. The CDR3 loop spans 15 amino acids. The CDR3 region has the DNA TGTGCCAGCAGCTTATCTTCAGGACAGGGATACGAGCAGTACTTC. This gives the protein CASSLSSGQGYEQYF. The entire variable domain, with the rest obtained from reference TRBV7-2 and TRBJ2-7, is as follows: GAGVSQSPSNKVTEKGKDVELRCDPISGHTALYWYRQSLGQGLEFLIYFQGNSAPDKSGLPSDRFSAERTGGSVSTLTIQRTQQEDSAVYLCASSLSSGQGYEQYFGPGTRLTVT.

This clone was counted ten times or more. This sequence joins TRBV29-1 and TRBJ2-7; the D gene is possibly TRBD1 (5 bases). The germline gives CDR1 SQVTM, CDR2 ANQGSEA. Trimming stripped 3 bases from V and 1 base from J, with 7 bases between. This CDR3 region has 12 residues. CDR3 sequence: CSVETVSYEQYF. The CDR3 DNA reads TGCAGCGTTGAGACAGTATCCTACGAGCAGTACTTC.

This chain uses TRBV19 with TRBJ1-2; 12 positions agree with TRBD1. CDR3 length equals 14 residues. V lost 6 bases to trimming and J lost 11 bases; unmatched junction nucleotides: 10. Germline V gene data show CDR1 as LNHDA and CDR2 as SQIVND (reference sequence). CDR3 DNA: TGTGCCAGTAGGCAACCGGGACAGGGGGCCCTTTACACCTTC. Its protein is CASRQPGQGALYTF. The whole variable domain, remainder taken from reference TRBV19 and TRBJ1-2, is DGGITQSPKYLFRKEGQNVTLSCEQNLNHDAMYWYRQDPGQGLRLIYYSQIVNDFQKGDIAEGYSVSREKKESFPLTVTSAQKNPTAFYLCASRQPGQGALYTFGSGTRLTVV.

DNA for the CDR3: TGTGCCAGCAGCCAAGACACCAATGACAGGGGAGGTGAAACTGAAGCTTTCTTT. Its protein is CASSQDTNDRGGETEAFF. The V call is TRBV3-1 (or the pseudogene TRBV3-2), the J call TRBJ1-1; 8 bases match TRBD1. The CDR3 loop spans 18 amino acids. Unmatched junction bases numbered 14, after V lost 0 bases and J lost 5 bases. Germline-derived CDR1 and CDR2 are LGHDT and YNNKEL (reference sequence).

This chain joins TRBV5-6 and TRBJ1-1, with D unclear. The CDR3 is 15 residues long. The germline V gene has CDR1 SGHDT and CDR2 YYEEEE. V lost 0 bases to trimming and J lost 1 base, with 10 bases between them. CDR3 protein: CASSLAGSGNTEAFF. CDR3 nucleotide sequence: TGTGCCAGCAGCTTGGCCGGTTCGGGGAACACTGAAGCTTTCTTT.

This chain connects TRBV7-2 to TRBJ1-5; D gene uncertain. This CDR3 contains 16 residues. CDR1 is SGHTA and CDR2 is FQGNSA in the germline V gene. Deletions cut 6 bases from V and 6 bases from J, with 21 bases between. The CDR3 reads CASSSRASGYFQPQHF. The CDR3 bases are TGTGCCAGCAGTTCCCGAGCGTCTGGGTATTTTCAGCCCCAGCATTTT.

The chain has TRBV11-2 and TRBJ2-3; a possible D gene is TRBD2 (5 bases). The germline gives CDR1 SGHAT, CDR2 FQNNGV. V lost 5 bases and J 3 bases, leaving 15 bases between the germline ends. The CDR3 is 15 residues long. This CDR3 is CASSEGRARTDTQYF. The CDR3 region has the DNA TGTGCCAGCAGCGAGGGTAGGGCCCGAACAGATACGCAGTATTTT.

V usage is TRBV19 and J usage is TRBJ2-5; 7 bases match TRBD2. Germline loops: CDR1 LNHDA, CDR2 SQIVND (reference sequence). This CDR3 spans 15 amino acids. Trimming cost V 8 bases and J 2 bases; bases outside gene matches: 11. The CDR3 protein is CASSGGGTGQETQYF. The CDR3 bases are TGTGCCAGTTCCGGCGGGGGAACAGGACAAGAGACCCAGTACTTC. The variable domain in full, completed from reference TRBV19 and TRBJ2-5, reads DGGITQSPKYLFRKEGQNVTLSCEQNLNHDAMYWYRQDPGQGLRLIYYSQIVNDFQKGDIAEGYSVSREKKESFPLTVTSAQKNPTAFYLCASSGGGTGQETQYFGPGTRLLVL.

The chain carries TRBV5-1 and TRBJ2-3; a weak D match, TRBD2 (6 bases). The V and J ends lost 3 bases and 5 bases respectively, with 13 bases between them. This CDR3 comprises 14 residues. Per the germline V gene, CDR1 is SGHRS and CDR2 is YFSETQ. The CDR3 loop is CASSSGLSKDTQYF. DNA of the CDR3: TGCGCCAGCAGCTCGGGACTCTCCAAAGATACGCAGTATTTT.

The chain recombines TRBV7-3 with TRBJ2-2; 10 positions agree with TRBD2. The trim removed 0 bases at V and 7 bases at J, leaving 2 bases unmatched. This CDR3 comprises 15 residues. Germline CDR1 SGHTA, CDR2 FQGTGA. The CDR3 spells CASSLTGTSDGELFF. Here the CDR3 DNA reads TGTGCCAGCAGCTTAACCGGGACTAGCGACGGGGAGCTGTTTTTT.

V is TRBV7-2 and J is TRBJ2-2; D perhaps matches TRBD2 (5 bases). The germline V gene has CDR1 SGHTA and CDR2 FQGNSA. V was pared by 5 bases and J by 1 base, with 8 bases between. The CDR3 is made up of 14 amino acids. The CDR3 sequence is CASSTGVNTGELFF. As DNA, the CDR3 is TGTGCCAGCAGCACCGGGGTGAACACCGGGGAGCTGTTTTTT.

The chain recombines TRBV14 with TRBJ2-7; 7 positions match TRBD2. V was pared by 4 bases and J by 2 bases, with 5 bases of the junction left unmatched. The germline V gene has CDR1 SGHDN and CDR2 FVKESK. The CDR3 has 14 amino acids. CDR3 sequence: CASSREGATYEQYF. The CDR3 bases are TGTGCCAGCAGCCGGGAGGGAGCCACCTACGAGCAGTACTTC.

This chain joins TRBV28 and TRBJ1-5, with unresolved D. This CDR3 is built from 15 residues. The V end lost 7 bases, the J end lost 3 bases, and 16 bases lay between the germline ends. Germline CDR1 reads MDHEN; CDR2 reads SYDVKM. The CDR3 bases are TGTGCCAGCACCCTACGACGGGGAATCAATCAGCCCCAGCATTTT. Residues: CASTLRRGINQPQHF. The entire variable domain, with the rest obtained from reference TRBV28 and TRBJ1-5, is as follows: DVKVTQSSRYLVKRTGEKVFLECVQDMDHENMFWYRQDPGLGLRLIYFSYDVKMKEKGDIPEGYSVSREKKERFSLILESASTNQTSMYLCASTLRRGINQPQHFGDGTRLSIL.

The chain uses TRBV29-1 and TRBJ1-4; TRBD1 matches at 7 bases. The CDR3 is 16 residues long. Germline lookup yields CDR1 SQVTM and CDR2 ANQGSEA. V lost 5 bases and J lost 8; bases outside the gene matches: 17. CDR3 DNA: TGCAGCGTTTACCGCAGATCTGGGGACAGAGGAGAAAAACTGTTTTTT. Encoded protein: CSVYRRSGDRGEKLFF.

The chain couples TRBV3-1 (or the pseudogene TRBV3-2) to TRBJ2-5; 10 bases map to TRBD1. With 4 bases clipped from V and 5 bases from J, the junction kept 7 bases outside the gene matches. Germline-derived CDR1 and CDR2 are LGHDT and YNNKEL (reference sequence). This CDR3 is 15 amino acids long. In DNA form, the CDR3 reads TGTGCCAGCAGCCTACGGACAGGGGGGACGGAGACCCAGTACTTC. Translation gives CASSLRTGGTETQYF.

J is TRBJ1-2 and V is TRBV7-2; 7 bases align to TRBD1. The V gene's germline CDR1 is SGHTA and CDR2 FQGNSA. This CDR3 is 14 amino acids long. Trimming at V came to 5 bases and at J to 4 bases, leaving 7 bases not matched to a gene. The CDR3 loop reads CASSPSRDSYGYTF. DNA of the CDR3: TGTGCCAGCAGCCCATCCCGGGACAGCTATGGCTACACCTTC. Full variable domain (outside the CDR3, taken from reference TRBV7-2 and TRBJ1-2): GAGVSQSPSNKVTEKGKDVELRCDPISGHTALYWYRQSLGQGLEFLIYFQGNSAPDKSGLPSDRFSAERTGGSVSTLTIQRTQQEDSAVYLCASSPSRDSYGYTFGSGTRLTVV.

The CDR3 protein is CASSLVASPNYGYTF. DNA for the CDR3: TGCGCCAGCAGCTTGGTAGCTTCCCCTAACTATGGCTACACCTTC. The chain couples TRBV5-1 to TRBJ1-2, with D unresolved. Trimming left V 0 bases short and J 0 bases short, with 9 bases between. Germline CDR1 and CDR2: SGHRS and YFSETQ. The CDR3 totals 15 residues.

The chain is built from TRBV28 and TRBJ1-6, with D maybe TRBD1 (6 bases). Germline V CDR1 and CDR2: MDHEN, SYDVKM. V was pared by 7 bases and J by 4 bases, with 14 bases between. The CDR3 covers 15 residues. The CDR3 reads CASTRDTIYNSPLHF. In DNA, the CDR3 is TGTGCCAGCACTCGGGACACCATATATAATTCACCCCTCCACTTT. Complete variable domain (other parts from reference TRBV28 and TRBJ1-6): DVKVTQSSRYLVKRTGEKVFLECVQDMDHENMFWYRQDPGLGLRLIYFSYDVKMKEKGDIPEGYSVSREKKERFSLILESASTNQTSMYLCASTRDTIYNSPLHFGNGTRLTVT.

The V gene is TRBV19, the J gene TRBJ2-7; no clear D. The V end was cut by 7 bases, the J end by 4 bases, with 14 bases between. The germline V gene has CDR1 LNHDA and CDR2 SQIVND (reference sequence). This CDR3 is 13 amino acids long. CDR3 bases: TGTGCCAGTATGGTCCCCAAAACTTACGAGCAGTACTTC. Translating gives CASMVPKTYEQYF.

The J gene is TRBJ1-2, the V gene TRBV5-4; TRBD1 aligns across 7 bases. Germline values: CDR1 SGHNT, CDR2 YYREEE (reference sequence). V lost 4 bases, J lost 6 bases, and 6 bases stayed unmatched. CDR3 length: 13 amino acids. DNA of the CDR3: TGTGCCAGCAGCCAAGCAGGGGGGAATGGCTACACCTTC. Protein: CASSQAGGNGYTF.

This chain links TRBV6-2 or TRBV6-3 with TRBJ1-1; D is perhaps TRBD1 (5 bases). CDR1 MNHEY and CDR2 SVGEGT come from the germline V gene. The CDR3 runs 18 residues. V lost 2 bases to trimming and J lost 0 bases, with 19 bases between them. The CDR3 loop reads CASSYGGAGSSMNTEAFF. As DNA, the CDR3 is TGTGCCAGCAGTTACGGTGGGGCCGGATCATCCATGAACACTGAAGCTTTCTTT.

Details on this clone: Other nucleotide sequences from this sample produce the same CDR3. This chain links TRBV24-1 with TRBJ1-2; possibly TRBD1 for D (5 bases). Germline V lookup: CDR1 KGHDR, CDR2 SFDVKD. The CDR3 covers 12 residues. The V and J ends lost 3 bases and 5 bases respectively, with 6 bases between them. CDR3 amino acids: CATSDPGYGYTF. CDR3 coding DNA: TGTGCCACCAGTGATCCAGGGTATGGCTACACCTTC.

The chain recombines TRBV7-9 with TRBJ1-4; D is possibly TRBD1 (6 bases). The CDR3 extends over 15 amino acids. The germline V gene has CDR1 SEHNR and CDR2 FQNEAQ (reference sequence). The V gene lost 8 bases and the J gene lost 7 bases, with 20 bases spanning the gap. The CDR3: CASRSKGVEGEKLFF. CDR3 bases: TGTGCCAGCCGATCAAAGGGGGTTGAGGGTGAAAAACTGTTTTTT.

The sample holds a few counts of this clone. The chain employs TRBV19 and TRBJ1-6; the D is unclear. V was trimmed by 2 bases and J by 7 bases, leaving 6 bases between them. The CDR3 sequence is 13 residues long. Germline loops: CDR1 LNHDA, CDR2 SQIVND (reference sequence). CDR3 coding DNA: TGTGCCAGTAGTATACAGGTCAATTCACCCCTCCACTTT. The encoded protein is CASSIQVNSPLHF. The variable domain in full, completed from reference TRBV19 and TRBJ1-6, reads DGGITQSPKYLFRKEGQNVTLSCEQNLNHDAMYWYRQDPGQGLRLIYYSQIVNDFQKGDIAEGYSVSREKKESFPLTVTSAQKNPTAFYLCASSIQVNSPLHFGNGTRLTVT.